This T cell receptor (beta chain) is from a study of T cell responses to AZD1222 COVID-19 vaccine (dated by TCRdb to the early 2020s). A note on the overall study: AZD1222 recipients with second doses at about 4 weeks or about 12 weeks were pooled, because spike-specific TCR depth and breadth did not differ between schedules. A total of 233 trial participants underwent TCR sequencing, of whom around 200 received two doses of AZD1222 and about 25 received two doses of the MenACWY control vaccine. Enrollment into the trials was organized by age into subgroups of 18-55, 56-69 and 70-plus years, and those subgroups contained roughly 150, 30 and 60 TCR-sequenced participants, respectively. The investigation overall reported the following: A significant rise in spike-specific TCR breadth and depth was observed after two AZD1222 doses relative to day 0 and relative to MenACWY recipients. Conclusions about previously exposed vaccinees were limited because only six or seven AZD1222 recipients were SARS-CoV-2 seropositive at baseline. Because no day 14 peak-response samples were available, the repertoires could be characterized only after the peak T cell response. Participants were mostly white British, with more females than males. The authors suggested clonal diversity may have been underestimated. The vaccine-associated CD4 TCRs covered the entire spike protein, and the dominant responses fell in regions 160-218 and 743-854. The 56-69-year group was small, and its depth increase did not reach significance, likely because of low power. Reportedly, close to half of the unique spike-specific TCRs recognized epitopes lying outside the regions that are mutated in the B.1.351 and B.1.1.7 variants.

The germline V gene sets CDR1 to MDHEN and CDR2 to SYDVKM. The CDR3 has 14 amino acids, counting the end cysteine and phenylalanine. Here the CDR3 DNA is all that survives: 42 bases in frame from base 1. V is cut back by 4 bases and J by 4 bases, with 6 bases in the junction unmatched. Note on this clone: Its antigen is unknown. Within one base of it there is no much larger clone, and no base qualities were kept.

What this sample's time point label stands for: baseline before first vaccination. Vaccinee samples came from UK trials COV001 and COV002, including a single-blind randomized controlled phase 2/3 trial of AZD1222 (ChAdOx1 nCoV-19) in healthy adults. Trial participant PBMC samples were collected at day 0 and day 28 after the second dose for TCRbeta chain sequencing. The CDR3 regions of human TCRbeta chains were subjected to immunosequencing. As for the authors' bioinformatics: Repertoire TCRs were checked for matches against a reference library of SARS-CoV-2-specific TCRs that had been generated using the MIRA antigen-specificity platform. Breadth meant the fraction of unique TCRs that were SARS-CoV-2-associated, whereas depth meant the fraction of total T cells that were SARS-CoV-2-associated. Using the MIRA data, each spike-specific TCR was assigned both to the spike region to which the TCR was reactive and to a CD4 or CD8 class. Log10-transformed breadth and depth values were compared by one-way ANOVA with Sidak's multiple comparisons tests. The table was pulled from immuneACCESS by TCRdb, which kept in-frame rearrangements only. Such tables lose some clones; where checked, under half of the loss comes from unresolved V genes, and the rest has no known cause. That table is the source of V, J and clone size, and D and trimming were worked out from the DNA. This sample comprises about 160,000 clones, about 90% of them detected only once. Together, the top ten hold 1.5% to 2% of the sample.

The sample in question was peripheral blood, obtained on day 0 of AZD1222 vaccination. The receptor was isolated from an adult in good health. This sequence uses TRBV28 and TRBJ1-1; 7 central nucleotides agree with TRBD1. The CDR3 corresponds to CASSSLPGGTEAFF. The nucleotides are TGTGCCAGCAGTTCCCTTCCAGGGGGCACTGAAGCTTTCTTT.